The next 20 T cell receptor beta chains were all read from a single sample in a study of T cells in Graves' hyperthyroidism and ophthalmopathy (dated by TCRdb to between 2017 and 2020). Library construction relied on multiplex PCR. TCRdb shows the sequencer as Illumina HiSeq 2000. TCR beta CDR3 regions were amplified from RNA transcripts. The TCR CDR3 was subjected to a first round of RT-PCR using the HTBI primer set and the Qiagen OneStep RT-PCR kit. Clones were called with MiXCR by TCRdb after fastp trimmed the public reads at Q25, and only in-frame beta chains were retained. Every distinct CDR3 protein forms one entry, paired with its most common genes and DNA. The sample table holds about 740,000 distinct CDR3 sequences, of which roughly 15% were seen once. 9.5% to 13% of the sample is in the top ten clones. The sample consisted of blood. The receptor source for this set is a woman under 30 with Graves' hyperthyroidism.

This clonotype has ten or more counts. The V call is TRBV7-9, the J call TRBJ1-4, with D possibly matching TRBD1 (6 bases). The CDR3 has 14 amino acids. Per germline, CDR1 SEHNR and CDR2 FQNEAQ (reference sequence). With 5 bases removed from V and 11 bases from J, the gap between germline ends came to 18 bases. The CDR3 bases are TGTGCCAGCAGCGCCTCACGGGGGGCCGGGAAACTGTTTTTT. Translating gives CASSASRGAGKLFF.

This clonotype was found many times. This chain uses TRBV6-1 with TRBJ2-1, with D hard to call. The V end lost 5 bases, the J end lost 6 bases, and 5 bases lay between the germline ends. Germline-derived CDR1 and CDR2 are MNHNS and SASEGT. The CDR3 covers 11 residues. CDR3 bases: TGTGCCAGCAGTTCTTTCAATGAGCAGTTCTTC. Translated: CASSSFNEQFF.

V gene TRBV29-1 combines with J gene TRBJ1-6; 8 positions match TRBD1. The V gene end was trimmed by 8 bases and the J gene end by 7 bases; junction bases not matched to a gene: 16. Germline values: CDR1 SQVTM, CDR2 ANQGSEA. CDR3 length: 16 residues. CDR3 bases: TGCAGCCCCCATCGGGAGACAGGGGTTTCGAATTCACCCCTCCACTTT. Protein product: CSPHRETGVSNSPLHF.

The genes are TRBV11-2 and TRBJ2-5, with 11 nucleotides matching TRBD2. The germline V gene encodes CDR1 SGHAT and CDR2 FQNNGV. V lost 3 bases and J lost 3; bases outside the gene matches: 3. CDR3 length equals 15 residues. CDR3 sequence: CASSFSGRAKETQYF. In DNA, the CDR3 is TGTGCCAGCAGCTTTAGCGGGAGGGCCAAAGAGACCCAGTACTTC. The full variable domain, with the rest looked up from reference TRBV11-2 and TRBJ2-5, is EAGVAQSPRYKIIEKRQSVAFWCNPISGHATLYWYQQILGQGPKLLIQFQNNGVVDDSQLPKDRFSAERLKGVDSTLKIQPAKLEDSAVYLCASSFSGRAKETQYFGPGTRLLVL.

This clonotype was observed at least ten times. The chain has TRBV7-3 and TRBJ2-3; no clear D gene. Trimming stripped 0 bases from V and 1 base from J, with 11 bases between. The CDR3 runs to 16 residues. The germline CDR1 and CDR2 sequences are SGHTA and FQGTGA. CDR3 loop: CASSLTTGSGTDTQYF. CDR3 nucleotide sequence: TGTGCCAGCAGCTTAACTACTGGGTCTGGCACAGATACGCAGTATTTT.

This clonotype was recorded at least ten times. The gene calls are TRBV7-8 and TRBJ1-2, with 10 positions matching TRBD1. Germline trimming cut 1 base from V and 1 base from J; bases unmatched to any gene: 0. Germline CDR1 and CDR2: SGHVS and FQNEAQ. The CDR3 covers 15 residues. CDR3 sequence reads: CASSLGTGGNYGYTF. The CDR3 DNA sequence: TGTGCCAGCAGCTTAGGGACAGGGGGTAACTATGGCTACACCTTC.

This clonotype was counted at least ten times. The genes are TRBV30 and TRBJ2-3; 8 nucleotides match TRBD2. The CDR3 loop spans 14 amino acids. The V and J ends lost 3 bases and 1 base, in that order; junction bases with no gene match: 3. Germline V CDR1 and CDR2: GTSNPN, SVGIG (reference sequence). The CDR3 DNA reads TGTGCCTGGAGACTTAGCGGGGGCACAGATACGCAGTATTTT. Translation gives CAWRLSGGTDTQYF.

This clonotype was found many times. The V call is TRBV28, the J call TRBJ2-3, with TRBD1 matching 7 bases. J was trimmed by 6 bases and V by 6 bases; bases with no gene match: 12. Germline lookup yields CDR1 MDHEN and CDR2 SYDVKM. The CDR3 spans 15 residues. In DNA form, the CDR3 reads TGTGCCAGCAGGCCCCGGGACAGTAGGTTGGATACGCAGTATTTT. Translating it yields CASRPRDSRLDTQYF.

V usage is TRBV20-1 and J usage is TRBJ2-1; 9 bases map to TRBD2. The CDR3 length is 15 residues. Looked up from germline, CDR1 is DFQATT and CDR2 is SNEGSKA (reference sequence). Unmatched junction bases numbered 6, after V lost 4 bases and J lost 2 bases. The CDR3 sequence is CSAIDVAGAYNEQFF. Here the CDR3 DNA reads TGCAGTGCTATCGACGTAGCGGGAGCCTACAATGAGCAGTTCTTC.

In its sample, this clonotype was seen a few times. The chain employs TRBV27 and TRBJ1-3; perhaps TRBD1 as D (5 bases). In germline, CDR1 is MNHEY, CDR2 SMNVEV (reference sequence). The CDR3 has 14 residues. V lost 7 bases and J 3 bases, leaving 13 bases between the germline ends. The CDR3: CASTDSPNGNTIYF. As DNA, the CDR3 is TGTGCCAGCACCGACAGCCCAAATGGAAACACCATATATTTT.

The chain combines TRBV19 with TRBJ1-1, with D possibly TRBD1 on 5 matching bases. The CDR3 runs to 10 residues. V lost 10 bases, J lost 6 bases, and 9 bases lay in between. Germline V lookup: CDR1 LNHDA, CDR2 SQIVND (reference sequence). CDR3 in DNA: TGTGCCACTGGGGGAGCTGAAGCTTTCTTT. Translating it yields CATGGAEAFF.

This clonotype was observed a handful of times. The V call is TRBV7-9, the J call TRBJ2-5; weak D call: TRBD2 (6 bases). There are 15 residues in the CDR3. With 3 bases removed from V and 4 bases from J, the gap between germline ends came to 15 bases. The germline CDR1 and CDR2 sequences are SEHNR and FQNEAQ (reference sequence). CDR3 protein: CASSFNGGFPETQYF. The CDR3 DNA sequence: TGTGCCAGCAGCTTTAATGGGGGGTTCCCAGAGACCCAGTACTTC. The whole variable domain, filled in from reference TRBV7-9 and TRBJ2-5, reads DTGVSQNPRHKITKRGQNVTFRCDPISEHNRLYWYRQTLGQGPEFLTYFQNEAQLEKSRLLSDRFSAERPKGSFSTLEIQRTEQGDSAMYLCASSFNGGFPETQYFGPGTRLLVL.

This clonotype was seen many times. This sequence joins TRBV11-3 and TRBJ2-1; D may be TRBD1 or TRBD2 (5 bases each). V lost 0 bases and J lost 6, with 15 bases in between. This CDR3 is built from 16 residues. Germline V lookup: CDR1 SGHNT, CDR2 YENEEA. DNA for the CDR3: TGTGCCAGCAGCTTAGAGGTTCGGGACCCCTCCAATGAGCAGTTCTTC. Protein product: CASSLEVRDPSNEQFF.

This clonotype was seen ten or more times. The J gene is TRBJ1-4, the V gene TRBV12-3 or TRBV12-4, with D possibly matching TRBD1 (5 bases). The CDR3 has 16 amino acids. Trimming removed 6 bases at V and 0 bases at J, with 14 bases between. The CDR3 is CASSHRDGSTNEKLFF. In DNA, the CDR3 is TGTGCCAGCAGCCACCGGGACGGATCAACTAATGAAAAACTGTTTTTT.

The chain employs TRBV4-1 and TRBJ2-2, with 9 bases that match TRBD1. CDR1 MGHRA and CDR2 YSYEKL come from the germline V gene. Trimming took 0 bases from V and 0 from J; bases not matched to a gene: 2. CDR3 length: 17 residues. The CDR3 DNA sequence: TGCGCCAGCAGCCAAGATTGGACAGGGGCGAACACCGGGGAGCTGTTTTTT. Residues: CASSQDWTGANTGELFF.

This clonotype has more than one count but fewer than ten. The V gene is TRBV7-9, the J gene TRBJ1-6; TRBD1 agrees at 7 bases. V gave up 5 bases and J gave up 8 bases; unmatched junction bases: 12. The CDR3 spans 16 residues. From germline, CDR1 is SEHNR and CDR2 FQNEAQ (reference sequence). CDR3 amino acids: CASSGRQGSPYSPLHF. CDR3 nucleotides: TGTGCCAGCAGCGGAAGACAGGGTTCTCCCTATTCACCCCTCCACTTT.

Many counts were recorded for this clonotype. This chain links TRBV27 with TRBJ2-7, with 9 bases that match TRBD1. The CDR3 spans 15 residues. V shed 4 bases and J 0 bases; nucleotides not matched to a gene: 4. Germline assignment: CDR1 MNHEY and CDR2 SMNVEV (reference sequence). The CDR3, as DNA: TGTGCCAGCAGTTGGACAGGGGCCAGCTCCTACGAGCAGTACTTC. It encodes CASSWTGASSYEQYF.

This clonotype was observed a few times. The rearrangement uses TRBV6-1 and TRBJ2-6; D is ambiguous. This CDR3 has 15 amino acids. Deletions cut 6 bases from V and 2 bases from J, with 11 bases between. Looked up from germline, CDR1 is MNHNS and CDR2 is SASEGT. CDR3 coding DNA: TGTGCCAGCAGACCACAGAGGACTGGGGCCAACGTCCTGACTTTC. Its translation is CASRPQRTGANVLTF.

This clonotype turned up a few times. The chain joins TRBV7-3 to TRBJ2-1; no definite D call. Trimming removed 4 bases at V and 7 bases at J, with 14 bases between. In germline, CDR1 is SGHTA, CDR2 FQGTGA. The CDR3 consists of 14 residues. CDR3: CASSSSRMGNEQFF. The CDR3 nucleotides read TGTGCCAGCAGCTCCTCCAGAATGGGTAATGAGCAGTTCTTC.

There are a few counts of this clonotype. The chain uses TRBV4-2 and TRBJ2-1, with 7 bases fitting TRBD2. Per germline, CDR1 LGHNA and CDR2 YNFKEQ. The CDR3 covers 16 residues. V lost 1 base to trimming and J lost 6 bases; unmatched junction nucleotides: 9. The CDR3, as DNA: TGTGCCAGCAGCCAAGGCCCAGGAGGCGGGGGCAATGAGCAGTTCTTC. This codes for CASSQGPGGGGNEQFF.